This T cell receptor (beta chain) was documented in a study of blood T cell repertoires in COVID-19. TCRdb keeps only in-frame clones here, not all; method: immunoSEQ multiplex PCR. The sample has about 240,000 clones; 87% are singletons. The V and J ends lost 4 bases and 5 bases, in that order; junction bases with no gene match: 6. The CDR3 runs to 15 residues. The J gene is TRBJ1-6, the V gene TRBV5-3; TRBD1 matches 7 bases. TRBV5-3 is noted as an ORF with a role that remains uncertain. The clonotype was recovered from a man in his sixties who had recovered from COVID-19. Sequenced: peripheral blood. The CDR3 bases are TGTGCCAGAAGCGGACGGGACAGTCATAATTCACCCCTCCACTTT. Translated, it gives CARSGRDSHNSPLHF.